The 32 T cell receptor beta chains below come from one sample, sequenced in a study of beta chain features in type 1 diabetes. The whole isolated RNA underwent reverse transcription, so sequencing captured expressed TCRB transcripts. Profiled with immunoSEQ multiplex PCR; TCRdb holds only in-frame clones, not every one. The data show about 290,000 clones, with under 8.5% seen just once and approximately 0.99% held by the top ten. Sequenced input: central memory CD4+ T cells from blood. The receptors come from a woman under 30 in good health.

A few counts support this clone. V and J are TRBV19 and TRBJ2-5; 12 nucleotides match TRBD2. The CDR3 has 16 residues. Unmatched junction bases numbered 7, after V lost 4 bases and J lost 4 bases. The V gene's germline CDR1 is LNHDA and CDR2 SQIVND (reference sequence). CDR3 in amino acids: CASSRRLAGARETQYF. As DNA, the CDR3 is TGTGCCAGTAGTAGACGACTAGCGGGAGCAAGAGAGACCCAGTACTTC. The entire variable domain, with the rest obtained from reference TRBV19 and TRBJ2-5, is as follows: DGGITQSPKYLFRKEGQNVTLSCEQNLNHDAMYWYRQDPGQGLRLIYYSQIVNDFQKGDIAEGYSVSREKKESFPLTVTSAQKNPTAFYLCASSRRLAGARETQYFGPGTRLLVL.

This clone was seen more than once but under ten times. The chain recombines TRBV7-9 with TRBJ2-3; possible D gene TRBD2, 6 bases. The CDR3 length is 14 residues. CDR1 SEHNR and CDR2 FQNEAQ come from the germline V gene (reference sequence). Trimming pared 3 bases from V and 2 bases from J, leaving 9 bases between. The CDR3 reads CASSFGEATDTQYF. CDR3 in DNA: TGTGCCAGCAGCTTCGGGGAGGCCACAGATACGCAGTATTTT.

The table lists this clone with a few counts. J is TRBJ2-1 and V is TRBV5-1; TRBD2 aligns across 7 bases. The CDR3 totals 13 residues. From germline, CDR1 is SGHRS and CDR2 YFSETQ. With 9 bases clipped from V and 6 bases from J, the junction kept 9 bases outside the gene matches. The CDR3 nucleotides are TGCGCCACAACGAGGGGAGGGGTCAATGAGCAGTTCTTC. This translates into CATTRGGVNEQFF.

A few counts support this clone. The CDR3 protein is CASSYWGRDTEAFF. The CDR3 nucleotides are TGTGCCAGCAGTTATTGGGGAAGGGACACTGAAGCTTTCTTT. The V and J genes are TRBV6-5 and TRBJ1-1, with D unresolved. This CDR3 has 14 residues. Germline values: CDR1 MNHEY, CDR2 SVGAGI. V was pared by 3 bases and J by 3 bases, with 11 bases between.

The table lists this clone with a few counts. In DNA, the CDR3 is TGTGCCAGCATGGGGACAGAAGATAATTCACCCCTCCACTTT. As protein: CASMGTEDNSPLHF. This rearrangement joins TRBV6-5 to TRBJ1-6, with 7 bases that match TRBD1. Germline CDR1 and CDR2: MNHEY and SVGAGI. V dropped 7 bases and J dropped 5; count of bases not matched to a gene: 5. This CDR3 contains 14 residues.

In its sample, this clone was seen a few times. The chain carries TRBV9 and TRBJ1-5, with TRBD1 as a possible D gene (5 bases). Germline lookup yields CDR1 SGDLS and CDR2 YYNGEE. V was shortened by 2 bases and J by 2 bases, with 11 bases between the two germline ends. The CDR3 contains 15 residues. The CDR3 sequence is CASSVGTTGNQPQHF. The CDR3 DNA follows: TGTGCCAGCAGCGTTGGGACTACGGGCAATCAGCCCCAGCATTTT.

This chain connects TRBV5-6 to TRBJ1-6, with D possibly being TRBD1 (6 bases). The CDR3 consists of 15 residues. From germline, CDR1 is SGHDT and CDR2 YYEEEE. V was shortened by 4 bases and J by 12 bases, with 20 bases between the two germline ends. The CDR3 DNA is TGTGCCAGCAGCCGCATCGAAACTTCAGGGGAACCCCTCCACTTT. Encoded protein: CASSRIETSGEPLHF.

The chain uses TRBV5-4 and TRBJ1-1; 7 positions agree with TRBD1. CDR3 size: 16 residues. The germline V gene encodes CDR1 SGHNT and CDR2 YYREEE (reference sequence). V dropped 4 bases and J dropped 3; count of bases not matched to a gene: 12. For the CDR3, the DNA is TGTGCCAGCAGCCATCCCGGACAGGTCCAATACACTGAAGCTTTCTTT. It specifies CASSHPGQVQYTEAFF.

The chain carries TRBV9 and TRBJ2-2, with D perhaps assigned TRBD1 or TRBD2 (5 bases each). This CDR3 is 13 amino acids long. Germline lookup yields CDR1 SGDLS and CDR2 YYNGEE. Trimming took 3 bases from V and 7 from J, leaving 10 bases between them. The CDR3 loop reads CASSEGTYGELFF. Written as DNA, the CDR3 is TGTGCCAGCAGCGAGGGGACCTACGGGGAGCTGTTTTTT.

The CDR3 here is CAWSRGIVTEAFF. In nucleotides, the CDR3 is TGTGCCTGGAGCAGGGGGATCGTCACTGAAGCTTTCTTT. The chain links TRBV30 to TRBJ1-1; 7 bases are shared with TRBD1. CDR3 length: 13 residues. The germline V gene encodes CDR1 GTSNPN and CDR2 SVGIG (reference sequence). The J segment lost 4 bases and the V segment lost 3 bases, leaving 5 bases of the junction unmatched.

In its sample, this clone was seen a few times. The chain is built from TRBV4-2 and TRBJ1-1; 9 bases match TRBD1. This CDR3 region has 14 residues. J was trimmed by 8 bases and V by 3 bases; bases with no gene match: 7. Germline CDR1 reads LGHNA; CDR2 reads YNFKEQ. The CDR3 protein is CASSHGDRAKEAFF. In DNA form, the CDR3 reads TGTGCCAGCAGCCATGGGGACAGGGCCAAAGAAGCTTTCTTT.

This clone appeared a few times. This sequence joins TRBV7-8 and TRBJ2-5; 10 nucleotides line up with TRBD1. The CDR3 is made up of 16 amino acids. From germline, CDR1 is SGHVS and CDR2 FQNEAQ. Unmatched junction bases numbered 10, after V lost 5 bases and J lost 4 bases. CDR3 sequence reads: CASSPGAGTGVETQYF. Written as DNA, the CDR3 is TGTGCCAGCAGCCCCGGCGCGGGGACAGGGGTAGAGACCCAGTACTTC.

This clone came up a few times. The V and J genes are TRBV6-1 and TRBJ2-7; 9 bases map to TRBD1. CDR3 length: 15 residues. The germline V gene has CDR1 MNHNS and CDR2 SASEGT. Trimming at V came to 3 bases and at J to 3 bases, leaving 6 bases not matched to a gene. CDR3 protein: CASSDPGTGIYEQYF. CDR3 DNA sequence: TGTGCCAGCAGTGACCCCGGGACAGGGATCTACGAGCAGTACTTC.

This clone showed up just a few times. This rearrangement joins TRBV9 to TRBJ1-1, with TRBD1 matching 8 bases. Germline V gene lookup returns CDR1 SGDLS and CDR2 YYNGEE. V shed 3 bases, J shed 1 base, and the junction held 5 bases outside the gene matches. This CDR3 spans 15 amino acids. The CDR3 nucleotides read TGTGCCAGCAGCGCTATAGGGACAGGGAACACTGAAGCTTTCTTT. It yields the protein CASSAIGTGNTEAFF.

The sample holds a few counts of this clone. Other DNA sequences within the sample encode an identical CDR3. The chain has TRBV5-1 and TRBJ1-2; D call uncertain. Trimming took off 0 bases at V and 2 bases at J, with 5 bases between the two ends. This CDR3 has 13 amino acids. CDR1 and CDR2 from the germline V gene are SGHRS and YFSETQ. This chain's CDR3 is CASSLDRNYGYTF. CDR3 sequence (DNA): TGCGCCAGCAGCTTGGACAGAAACTATGGCTACACCTTC.

This clone was counted ten times or more. The V gene is TRBV20-1, the J gene TRBJ2-7, with D unresolved. CDR1 and CDR2 from the germline V gene are DFQATT and SNEGSKA (reference sequence). V dropped 5 bases and J dropped 2 bases, with 7 bases sitting between them. The CDR3 runs 11 residues. The CDR3 coding sequence is TGCAGTGCTTATAGGGCCTACGAGCAGTACTTC. Protein: CSAYRAYEQYF.

This clone was counted ten times or more. The chain employs TRBV5-6 and TRBJ1-1; D is possibly TRBD1 (5 bases). V dropped 1 base and J dropped 1 base, with 8 bases sitting between them. Germline V lookup: CDR1 SGHDT, CDR2 YYEEEE. The CDR3 is 14 residues long. Here the CDR3 DNA reads TGTGCCAGCAGCTTGTTGGACAAGAACACTGAAGCTTTCTTT. Its translation: CASSLLDKNTEAFF.

This clone was recorded a few times. Mismatch with germline at one junction end may stem from a read error. The chain is built from TRBV7-2 and TRBJ2-3, with 7 bases that match TRBD1. The CDR3 spans 14 residues. Germline assignment: CDR1 SGHTA and CDR2 FQGNSA. The CDR3 sequence is CASSTGQATNTQYF. CDR3 in DNA: TGTGCCAGCAGCACCGGACAGGCCACAAATACGCAGTATTTT.

This chain joins TRBV28 and TRBJ1-6; D possibly corresponds to TRBD1 (5 bases). V was clipped by 4 bases and J by 9 bases, with 16 bases between them. From germline, CDR1 is MDHEN and CDR2 SYDVKM. The length of the CDR3 is 15 residues. In DNA form, the CDR3 reads TGTGCCAGCAGTTCTACAGCGGGGGACGGTTCACCCCTCCACTTT. It translates to CASSSTAGDGSPLHF.

Many counts were recorded for this clone. V is TRBV7-2 and J is TRBJ2-5; D remains ambiguous. Germline CDR1 and CDR2: SGHTA and FQGNSA. The CDR3 loop spans 11 amino acids. Trimming stripped 2 bases from V and 2 bases from J, with 0 bases between. For the CDR3, the DNA is TGTGCCAGCAGCTTACAAGAGACCCAGTACTTC. It is translated as CASSLQETQYF.

This clone was detected only a few times. The chain employs TRBV30 and TRBJ2-1; D is perhaps TRBD2 (5 bases). This CDR3 is built from 12 residues. Germline V gives CDR1 GTSNPN, CDR2 SVGIG (reference sequence). V lost 3 bases and J 7 bases, leaving 10 bases between the germline ends. CDR3 in DNA: TGTGCCTGGAGACGGGAAGGGAATGAGCAGTTCTTC. This encodes CAWRREGNEQFF.

The table lists this clone with a few counts. The V call is TRBV4-3, the J call TRBJ2-1; D is ambiguous. V was cut by 5 bases and J by 6 bases, with 14 bases left in between. Germline V gives CDR1 LGHNA, CDR2 YSLEER. This CDR3 comprises 14 residues. CDR3 residues: CASSNMVEFNEQFF. DNA for the CDR3: TGCGCCAGCAGCAACATGGTGGAGTTCAATGAGCAGTTCTTC.

The table lists this clone with a few counts. The chain carries TRBV6-1 and TRBJ2-1; D is unresolved. CDR1 MNHNS and CDR2 SASEGT come from the germline V gene. The CDR3 is 13 amino acids. Trimming shortened V by 4 bases and J by 5 bases, and 9 bases separated the two germline ends. CDR3 in amino acids: CASSGPWDNEQFF. Here the CDR3 DNA reads TGTGCCAGCAGTGGGCCCTGGGACAATGAGCAGTTCTTC.

This clone has more than one count but fewer than ten. This chain links TRBV7-3 with TRBJ2-5, with 13 positions matching TRBD2. CDR1 SGHTA and CDR2 FQGTGA come from the germline V gene. Trimming cost V 4 bases and J 7 bases; bases outside gene matches: 9. There are 16 residues in the CDR3. The CDR3, as DNA: TGTGCCAGCAGCTCTACTAGCGGGAGGGTCGGTGGGACCCAGTACTTC. Encoded protein: CASSSTSGRVGGTQYF.

This clone was found a few times. The chain carries TRBV11-1 and TRBJ2-5; D is perhaps TRBD1 or TRBD2 (5 bases each). The CDR3 extends over 14 amino acids. The germline CDR1 and CDR2 sequences are SGHAT and FQDESV (reference sequence). V was pared by 1 base and J by 0 bases, with 6 bases between. The CDR3 sequence is CASSLGGDQETQYF. Written as DNA, the CDR3 is TGTGCCAGCAGCTTAGGAGGGGACCAAGAGACCCAGTACTTC.

The V and J genes are TRBV5-6 and TRBJ2-7; 7 bases agree with TRBD1. The V gene end was trimmed by 2 bases and the J gene end by 2 bases; junction bases not matched to a gene: 4. This CDR3 comprises 14 residues. Germline V gives CDR1 SGHDT, CDR2 YYEEEE. CDR3 amino acids: CASSLRQGAYEQYF. The CDR3 DNA reads TGTGCCAGCAGCTTACGACAGGGAGCCTACGAGCAGTACTTC.

This clone was detected only a few times. The rearrangement uses TRBV2 and TRBJ1-1, with TRBD1 matching 7 bases. The CDR3 is made up of 13 amino acids. Trimming cost V 5 bases and J 9 bases; bases outside gene matches: 9. Germline lookup yields CDR1 SNHLY and CDR2 FYNNEI. The CDR3 DNA sequence: TGTGCCAGCAGTACCACAGGGGAAGGTAAAGCTTTCTTT. This sequence encodes CASSTTGEGKAFF.

The chain couples TRBV15 to TRBJ1-4, with 7 bases fitting TRBD1. The CDR3 is made up of 15 amino acids. CDR1 and CDR2 from the germline V gene are LNHNV and YYDKDF (reference sequence). The V and J ends lost 2 bases and 5 bases, in that order; junction bases with no gene match: 5. The CDR3 region is CATSRPDRLNEKLFF. The CDR3 region has the DNA TGTGCCACCAGCAGACCGGACAGGCTGAATGAAAAACTGTTTTTT.

The rearrangement links TRBV14 to TRBJ2-7; D may be TRBD1 (6 bases). Germline CDR1 reads SGHDN; CDR2 reads FVKESK. The CDR3 totals 14 residues. V lost 1 base and J 4 bases, leaving 11 bases between the germline ends. The DNA for the CDR3 is TGTGCCAGCAGCCAAGTTGGGGGCCGGTACGAGCAGTACGTC. Translation gives CASSQVGGRYEQYV.

This clone was seen many times. The chain combines TRBV5-4 with TRBJ1-6; 9 bases match TRBD1. Trimming at V came to 4 bases and at J to 7 bases, leaving 9 bases not matched to a gene. Germline V CDR1 and CDR2: SGHNT, YYREEE (reference sequence). The CDR3 runs to 16 residues. CDR3 bases: TGTGCCAGCAGCGACGCGGGACAGGGTCGGAATTCACCCCTCCACTTT. Amino acid sequence: CASSDAGQGRNSPLHF.

J is TRBJ1-6 and V is TRBV19, with D hard to call. The CDR3 totals 13 residues. With 6 bases removed from V and 7 bases from J, the gap between germline ends came to 10 bases. Germline V CDR1 and CDR2: LNHDA, SQIVND (reference sequence). CDR3 protein: CASRRADNSPLHF. DNA for the CDR3: TGTGCCAGTAGACGGGCCGACAATTCACCCCTCCACTTT.

The V gene is TRBV7-9, the J gene TRBJ2-7; 7 bases are a match to TRBD1. The CDR3 is 14 residues long. Germline V gene sequence: CDR1 SEHNR, CDR2 FQNEAQ (reference sequence). Losses at the gene ends were 5 bases for V and 2 bases for J; bases not matched to a gene: 6. The CDR3 coding sequence is TGTGCCAGCAGCAGGGGACAGCCTACCTACGAGCAGTACTTC. Protein sequence: CASSRGQPTYEQYF.